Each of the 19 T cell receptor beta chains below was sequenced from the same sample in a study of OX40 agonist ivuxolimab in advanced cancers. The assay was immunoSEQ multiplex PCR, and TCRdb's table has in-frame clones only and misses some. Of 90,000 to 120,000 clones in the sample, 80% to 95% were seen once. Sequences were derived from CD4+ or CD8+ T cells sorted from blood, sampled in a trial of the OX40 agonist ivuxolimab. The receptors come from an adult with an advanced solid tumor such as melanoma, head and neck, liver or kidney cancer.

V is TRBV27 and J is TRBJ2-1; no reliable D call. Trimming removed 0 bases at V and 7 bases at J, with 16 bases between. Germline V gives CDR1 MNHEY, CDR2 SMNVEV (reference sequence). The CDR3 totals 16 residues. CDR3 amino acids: CASSLSPFLGMNEQFF. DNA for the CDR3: TGTGCCAGCAGTTTATCGCCTTTTTTGGGGATGAATGAGCAGTTCTTC.

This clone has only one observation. The CDR3 protein is CASSPAARGGNTEAFF. The CDR3 nucleotides read TGTGCCAGCTCACCAGCAGCCAGGGGAGGGAACACTGAAGCTTTCTTT. The gene calls are TRBV18 and TRBJ1-1; weak D call: TRBD1 (6 bases). V was clipped by 2 bases and J by 1 base, with 14 bases between them. Germline V gene sequence: CDR1 KGHSH, CDR2 LQKENI. The CDR3 is 16 amino acids.

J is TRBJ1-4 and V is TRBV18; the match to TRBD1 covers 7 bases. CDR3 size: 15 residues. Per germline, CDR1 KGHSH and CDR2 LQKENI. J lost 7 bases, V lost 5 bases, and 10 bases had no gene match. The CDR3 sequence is CASSSSGTAGEKLFF. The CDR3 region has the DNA TGTGCCAGCTCATCGAGCGGGACAGCAGGTGAAAAACTGTTTTTT.

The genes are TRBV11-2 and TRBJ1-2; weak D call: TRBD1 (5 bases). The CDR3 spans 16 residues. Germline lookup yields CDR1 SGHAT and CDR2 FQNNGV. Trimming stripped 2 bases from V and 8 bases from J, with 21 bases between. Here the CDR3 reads CASSLSIVVREYGYTF. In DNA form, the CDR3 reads TGTGCCAGCAGCTTATCAATTGTTGTCAGGGAATACGGCTACACCTTC.

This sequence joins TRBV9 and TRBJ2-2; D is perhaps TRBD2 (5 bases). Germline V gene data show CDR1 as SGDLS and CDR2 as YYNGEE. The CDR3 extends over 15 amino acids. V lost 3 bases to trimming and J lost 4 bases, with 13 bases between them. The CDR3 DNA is TGTGCCAGCAGCGCCCTCGTAGAGGGCACCGGGGAGCTGTTTTTT. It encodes CASSALVEGTGELFF.

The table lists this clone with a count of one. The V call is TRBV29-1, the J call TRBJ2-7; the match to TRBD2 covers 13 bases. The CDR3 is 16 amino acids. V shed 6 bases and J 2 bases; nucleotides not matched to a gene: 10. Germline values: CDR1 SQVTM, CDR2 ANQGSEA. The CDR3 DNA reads TGCAGCGTCTCTGGACTAGCGGGAGCCCTCCCCTACGAGCAGTACTTC. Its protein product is CSVSGLAGALPYEQYF.

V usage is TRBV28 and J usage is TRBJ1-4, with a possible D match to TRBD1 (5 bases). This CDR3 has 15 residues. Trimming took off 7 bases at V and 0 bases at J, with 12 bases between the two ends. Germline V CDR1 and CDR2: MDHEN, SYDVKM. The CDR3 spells CASTPGGATNEKLFF. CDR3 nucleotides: TGTGCCAGCACCCCCGGGGGGGCAACTAATGAAAAACTGTTTTTT.

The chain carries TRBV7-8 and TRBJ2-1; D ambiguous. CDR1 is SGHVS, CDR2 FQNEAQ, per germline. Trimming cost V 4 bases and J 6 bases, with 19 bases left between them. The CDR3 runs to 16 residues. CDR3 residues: CASSSVFRATLNEQFF. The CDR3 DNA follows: TGTGCCAGCAGCTCGGTTTTTAGGGCTACGCTCAATGAGCAGTTCTTC.

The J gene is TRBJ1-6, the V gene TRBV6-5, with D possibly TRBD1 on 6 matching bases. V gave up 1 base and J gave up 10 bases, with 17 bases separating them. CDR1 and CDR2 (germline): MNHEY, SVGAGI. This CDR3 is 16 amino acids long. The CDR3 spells CASSYWSTGIKSPLHF. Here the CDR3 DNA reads TGTGCCAGCAGTTACTGGTCGACAGGCATAAAGTCACCCCTCCACTTT.

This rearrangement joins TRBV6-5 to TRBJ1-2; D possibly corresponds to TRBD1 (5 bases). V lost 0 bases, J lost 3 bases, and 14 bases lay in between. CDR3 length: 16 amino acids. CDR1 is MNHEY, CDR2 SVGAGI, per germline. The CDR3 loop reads CASSYSSIGGYYGYTF. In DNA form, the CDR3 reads TGTGCCAGCAGTTACTCGTCTATCGGGGGGTACTATGGCTACACCTTC.

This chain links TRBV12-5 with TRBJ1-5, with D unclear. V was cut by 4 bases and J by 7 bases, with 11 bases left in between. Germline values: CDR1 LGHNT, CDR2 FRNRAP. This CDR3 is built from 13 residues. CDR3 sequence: CASGSAPGQPQHF. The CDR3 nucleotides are TGTGCTAGTGGTTCTGCGCCAGGCCAGCCCCAGCATTTT.

CDR3 region: CASRMQGFEQFF. CDR3 nucleotide sequence: TGTGCCAGCAGGATGCAGGGTTTTGAGCAGTTCTTC. The V call is TRBV27, the J call TRBJ2-1; D is possibly TRBD1 (5 bases). CDR3 size: 12 residues. With 6 bases removed from V and 9 bases from J, the gap between germline ends came to 12 bases. Germline CDR1 MNHEY, CDR2 SMNVEV (reference sequence).

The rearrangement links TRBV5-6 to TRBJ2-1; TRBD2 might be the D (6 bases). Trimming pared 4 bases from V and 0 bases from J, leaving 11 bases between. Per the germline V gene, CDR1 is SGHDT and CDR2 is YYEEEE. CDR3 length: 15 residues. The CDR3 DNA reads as TGTGCCAGCAGCCCGGGGGTAAGCTCCTACAATGAGCAGTTCTTC. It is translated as CASSPGVSSYNEQFF.

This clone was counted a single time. This CDR3 reads CASSPVRMRVDTEAFF. The CDR3, as DNA: TGTGCCAGCTCACCGGTACGGATGCGGGTGGATACTGAAGCTTTCTTT. This chain links TRBV18 with TRBJ1-1, with D uncertain. The germline V gene encodes CDR1 KGHSH and CDR2 LQKENI. The CDR3 loop spans 16 amino acids. Trimming shortened V by 3 bases and J by 5 bases, and 19 bases separated the two germline ends.

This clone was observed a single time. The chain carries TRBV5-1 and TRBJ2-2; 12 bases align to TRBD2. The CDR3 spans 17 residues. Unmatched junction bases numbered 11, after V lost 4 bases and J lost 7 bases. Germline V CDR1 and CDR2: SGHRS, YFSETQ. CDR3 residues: CASSGSSGRAWDGELFF. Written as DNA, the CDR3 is TGCGCCAGCAGCGGCTCTAGCGGGAGGGCCTGGGACGGGGAGCTGTTTTTT.

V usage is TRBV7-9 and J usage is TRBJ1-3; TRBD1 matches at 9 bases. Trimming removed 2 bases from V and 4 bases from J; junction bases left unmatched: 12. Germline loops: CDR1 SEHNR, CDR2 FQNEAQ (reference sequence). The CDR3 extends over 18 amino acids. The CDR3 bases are TGTGCCAGCAGCTTAACCGGGACAGGGATTTCATCCGGAAACACCATATATTTT. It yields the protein CASSLTGTGISSGNTIYF. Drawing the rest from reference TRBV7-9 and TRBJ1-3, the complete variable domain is DTGVSQNPRHKITKRGQNVTFRCDPISEHNRLYWYRQTLGQGPEFLTYFQNEAQLEKSRLLSDRFSAERPKGSFSTLEIQRTEQGDSAMYLCASSLTGTGISSGNTIYFGEGSWLTVV.

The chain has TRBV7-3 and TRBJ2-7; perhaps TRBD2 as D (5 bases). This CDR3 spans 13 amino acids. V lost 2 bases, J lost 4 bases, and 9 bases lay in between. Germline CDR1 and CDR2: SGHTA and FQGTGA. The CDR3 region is CASSLYRGYEQYF. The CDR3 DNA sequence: TGTGCCAGCAGCTTATATCGGGGTTACGAGCAGTACTTC.

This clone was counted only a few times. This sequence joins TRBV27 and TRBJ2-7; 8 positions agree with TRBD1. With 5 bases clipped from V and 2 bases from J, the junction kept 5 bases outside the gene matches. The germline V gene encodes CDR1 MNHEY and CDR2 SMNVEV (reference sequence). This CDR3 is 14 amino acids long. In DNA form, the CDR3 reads TGTGCCAGCAGTCGGACAGGGAGGACCTACGAGCAGTACTTC. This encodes CASSRTGRTYEQYF.

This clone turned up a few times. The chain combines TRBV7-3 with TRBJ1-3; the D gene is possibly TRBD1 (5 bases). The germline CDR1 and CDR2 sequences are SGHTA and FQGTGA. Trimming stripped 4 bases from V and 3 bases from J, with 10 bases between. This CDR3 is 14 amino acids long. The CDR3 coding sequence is TGTGCCAGCAGCTCCCAGGGTAATGGAAACACCATATATTTT. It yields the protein CASSSQGNGNTIYF.